What follows describes a single T cell receptor (beta chain). The protocol was immunoSEQ multiplex PCR, while the TCRdb copy is restricted to in-frame clones and leaves out a portion. The sample consists of just over 50,000 clones, about 80% of them appearing once. Per-patient samples, pretreatment and on-treatment, numbered 1 to 8. The data were taken from a study of PD-L1 blockade in urothelial cancer. About the study: In the patient group, about 85% of the roughly 29 were males with bladder-origin urothelial cancer. Blood was evaluated 3 weeks (second dose) and 6 weeks after therapy began. Blood yielded a median of around 150,000 T cells per sample.

The germline V gene has CDR1 SGHTA and CDR2 FQGTGA. With 2 bases removed from V and 7 bases from J, the gap between germline ends came to 5 bases. The CDR3 has 12 residues. The sample in question was PBMCs, obtained around atezolizumab (anti-PD-L1) treatment. This chain connects TRBV7-3 to TRBJ2-2; D is undetermined. The clonotype comes from a man between 65 and 80 years old with urothelial cancer. The CDR3 sequence is CASSLSGGELFF. CDR3 sequence (DNA): TGTGCCAGCAGCTTATCGGGCGGGGAGCTGTTTTTT. The full variable domain, completed using reference TRBV7-3 and TRBJ2-2, is GAGVSQTPSNKVTEKGKYVELRCDPISGHTALYWYRQSLGQGPEFLIYFQGTGAADDSGLPNDRFFAVRPEGSVSTLKIQRTERGDSAVYLCASSLSGGELFFGEGSRLTVL.